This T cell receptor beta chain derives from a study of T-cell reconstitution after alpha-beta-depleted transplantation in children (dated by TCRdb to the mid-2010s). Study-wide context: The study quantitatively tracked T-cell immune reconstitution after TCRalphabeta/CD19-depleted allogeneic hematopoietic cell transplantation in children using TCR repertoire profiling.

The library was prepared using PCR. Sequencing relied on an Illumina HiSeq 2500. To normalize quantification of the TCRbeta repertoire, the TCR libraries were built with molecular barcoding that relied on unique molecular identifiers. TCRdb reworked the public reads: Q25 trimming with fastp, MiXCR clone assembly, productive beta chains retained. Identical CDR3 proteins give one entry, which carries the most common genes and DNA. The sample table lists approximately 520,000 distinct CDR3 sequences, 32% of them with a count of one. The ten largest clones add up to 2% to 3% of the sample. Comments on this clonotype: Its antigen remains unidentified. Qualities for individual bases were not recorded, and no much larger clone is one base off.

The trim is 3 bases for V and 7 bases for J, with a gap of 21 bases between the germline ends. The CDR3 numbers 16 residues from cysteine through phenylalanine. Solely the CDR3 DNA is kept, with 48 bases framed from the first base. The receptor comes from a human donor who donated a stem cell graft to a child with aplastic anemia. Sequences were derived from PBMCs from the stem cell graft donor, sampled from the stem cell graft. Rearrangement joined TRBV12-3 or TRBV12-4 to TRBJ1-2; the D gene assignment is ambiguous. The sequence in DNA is TGTGCCAGCAGTTTTGATGATAGGGCCACCAAGGGTGGCTACACCTTC. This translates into CASSFDDRATKGGYTF.